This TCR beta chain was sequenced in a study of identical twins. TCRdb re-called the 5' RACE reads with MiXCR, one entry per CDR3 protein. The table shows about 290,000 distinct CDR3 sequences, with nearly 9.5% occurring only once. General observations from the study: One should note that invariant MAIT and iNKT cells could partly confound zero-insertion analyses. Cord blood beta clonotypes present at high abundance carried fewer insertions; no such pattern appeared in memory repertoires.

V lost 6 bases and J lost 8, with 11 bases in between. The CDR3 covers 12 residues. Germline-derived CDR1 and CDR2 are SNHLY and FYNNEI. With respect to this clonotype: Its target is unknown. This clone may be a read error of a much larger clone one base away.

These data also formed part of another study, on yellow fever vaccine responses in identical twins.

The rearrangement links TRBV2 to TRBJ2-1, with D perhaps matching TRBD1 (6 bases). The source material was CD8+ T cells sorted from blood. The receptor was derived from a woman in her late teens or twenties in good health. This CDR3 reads CASRRKGDEQFF. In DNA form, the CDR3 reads TGTGCCAGCAGAAGAAAGGGGGATGAGCAGTTCTTC.